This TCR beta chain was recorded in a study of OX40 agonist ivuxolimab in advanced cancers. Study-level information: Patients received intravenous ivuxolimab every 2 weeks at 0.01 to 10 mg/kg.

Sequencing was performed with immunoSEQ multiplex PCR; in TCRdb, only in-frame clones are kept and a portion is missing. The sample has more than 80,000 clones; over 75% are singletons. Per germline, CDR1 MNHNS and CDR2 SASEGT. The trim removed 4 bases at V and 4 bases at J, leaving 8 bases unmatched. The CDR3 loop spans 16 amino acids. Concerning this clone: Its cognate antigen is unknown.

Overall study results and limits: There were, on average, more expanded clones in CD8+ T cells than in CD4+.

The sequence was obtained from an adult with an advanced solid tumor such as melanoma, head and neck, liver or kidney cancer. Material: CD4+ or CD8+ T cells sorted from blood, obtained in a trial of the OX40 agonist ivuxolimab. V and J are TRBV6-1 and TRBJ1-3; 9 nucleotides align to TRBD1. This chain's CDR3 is CASSGTGTGRGNTIYF. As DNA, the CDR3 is TGTGCCAGCAGTGGAACCGGGACAGGGAGAGGAAACACCATATATTTT.